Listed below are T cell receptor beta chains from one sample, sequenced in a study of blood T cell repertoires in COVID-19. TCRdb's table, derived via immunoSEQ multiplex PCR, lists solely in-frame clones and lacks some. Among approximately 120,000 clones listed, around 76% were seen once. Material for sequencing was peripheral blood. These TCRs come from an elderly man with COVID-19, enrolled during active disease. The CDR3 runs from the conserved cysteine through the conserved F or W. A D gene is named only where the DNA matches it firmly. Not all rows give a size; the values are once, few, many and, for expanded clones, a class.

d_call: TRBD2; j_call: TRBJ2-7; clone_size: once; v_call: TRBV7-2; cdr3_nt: TGTGCCAGCAGCTCAATGCTGACTAGCGGAACTTTGGGCTACGAGCAGTACTTC; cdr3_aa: CASSSMLTSGTLGYEQYF
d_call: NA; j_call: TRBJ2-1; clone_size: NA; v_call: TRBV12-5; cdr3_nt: TGTGCTAGTGGTTTGGTACTCCATCCCGGGAGCTCCTACAATGAGCAGTTCTTC; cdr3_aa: CASGLVLHPGSSYNEQFF
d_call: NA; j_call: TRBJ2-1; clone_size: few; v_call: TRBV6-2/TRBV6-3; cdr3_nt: TGTGCCAGCAGTTATATTCGGGAGCCGCTATACAATGAGCAGTTCTTC; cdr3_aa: CASSYIREPLYNEQFF
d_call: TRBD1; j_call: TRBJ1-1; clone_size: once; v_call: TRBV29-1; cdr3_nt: TGCAGCGCCGGAGAGGGGGCAAACACTGAAGCTTTCTTT; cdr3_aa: CSAGEGANTEAFF
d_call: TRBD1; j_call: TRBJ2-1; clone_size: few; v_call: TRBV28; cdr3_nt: TGTGCCAGCAGGACAGGGAACTCCTACAATGAGCAGTTCTTC; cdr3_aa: CASRTGNSYNEQFF
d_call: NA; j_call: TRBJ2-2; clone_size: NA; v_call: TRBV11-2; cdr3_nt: TGTGCCAGCAGGGGGGGGCGACTTTCAACCGGGGAGCTGTTTTTT; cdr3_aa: CASRGGRLSTGELFF
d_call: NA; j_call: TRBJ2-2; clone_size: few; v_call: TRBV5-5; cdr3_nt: TGTGCCAGCAGGTTTTCAGGGGCGAACACCGGGGAGCTGTTTTTT; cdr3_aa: CASRFSGANTGELFF
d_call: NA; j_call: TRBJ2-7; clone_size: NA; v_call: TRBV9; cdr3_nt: TGTGCCAGCAGCGTAGCCCCGATTCCTAAACCAGGCTACGAGCAGTACTTC; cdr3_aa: CASSVAPIPKPGYEQYF
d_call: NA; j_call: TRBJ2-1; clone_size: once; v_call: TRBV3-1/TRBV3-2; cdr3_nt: TGTGCCAGCAGCCAGACACTGGTGAATGAGCAGTTCTTC; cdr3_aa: CASSQTLVNEQFF
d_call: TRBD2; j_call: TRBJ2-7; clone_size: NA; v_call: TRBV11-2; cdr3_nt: TGTGCCAGCAGCTTAGATCTAGGTAGCACTAGCGTGTGGGGCGAGCAGTACTTC; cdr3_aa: CASSLDLGSTSVWGEQYF
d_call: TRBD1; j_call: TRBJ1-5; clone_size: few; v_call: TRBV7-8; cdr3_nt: TGTGCCAGCAGCTTTTTCAGGGACAGTGGCAATCAGCCCCAGCATTTT; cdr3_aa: CASSFFRDSGNQPQHF
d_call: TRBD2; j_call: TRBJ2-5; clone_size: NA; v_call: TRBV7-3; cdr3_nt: TGTGCCAGCAGCTTCCTGGGGCTGCTAGCGGACACTAGAGGAGAGACCCAGTACTTC; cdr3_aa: CASSFLGLLADTRGETQYF